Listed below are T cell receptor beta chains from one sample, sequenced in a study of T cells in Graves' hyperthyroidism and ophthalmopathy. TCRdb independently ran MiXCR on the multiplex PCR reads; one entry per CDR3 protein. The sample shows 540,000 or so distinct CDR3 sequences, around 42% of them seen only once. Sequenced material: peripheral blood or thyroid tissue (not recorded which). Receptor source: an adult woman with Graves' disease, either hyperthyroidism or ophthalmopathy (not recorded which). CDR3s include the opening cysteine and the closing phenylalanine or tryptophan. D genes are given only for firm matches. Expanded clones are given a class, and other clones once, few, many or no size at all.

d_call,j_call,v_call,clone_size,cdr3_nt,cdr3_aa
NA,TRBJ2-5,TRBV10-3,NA,TGTGCCAGAGGGGGAAGGGAGACCCAGTACTTC,CARGGRETQYF
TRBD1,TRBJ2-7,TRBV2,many,TGTGCCAGCAGTGAAGCGGGACAGGGCTACGAGCAGTACTTC,CASSEAGQGYEQYF
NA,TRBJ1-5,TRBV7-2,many,TGTGCCAGCAGCTTGGGTGCCAGGGAGAGTCAGCCCCAGCATTTT,CASSLGARESQPQHF
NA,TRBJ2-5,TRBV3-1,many,TGTGCCAGCAGCCAGAACACAGGGGAGACCCAGTACTTC,CASSQNTGETQYF
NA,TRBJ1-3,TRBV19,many,TGTGCCACCAGGGACACTGGAAACACCATATATTTT,CATRDTGNTIYF
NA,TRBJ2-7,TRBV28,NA,TGTGCCAGCAGTAGGGCAGGGGCCGAGCAGTACTTC,CASSRAGAEQYF
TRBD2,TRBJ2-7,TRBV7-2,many,TGTGCCAGCAGCTGGGGCGTGCGGGAGGGCGGCGAGCAGTACTTC,CASSWGVREGGEQYF
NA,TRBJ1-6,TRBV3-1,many,TGTGCCAGCAGCCAAGACAACAGCAATTCACCCCTCCACTTT,CASSQDNSNSPLHF
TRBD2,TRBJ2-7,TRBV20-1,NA,TGCAGTGCTAGAGATAGACTAGCGGGAATGTCCTACGAGCAGTACTTC,CSARDRLAGMSYEQYF
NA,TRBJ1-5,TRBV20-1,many,TGCAGTGCAAGGCAGGAGAATCAGCCCCAGCATTTT,CSARQENQPQHF
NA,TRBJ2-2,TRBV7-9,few,TGTGCCAGCAGCATAGCGGACCGCACCGGGGAGCTGTTTTTT,CASSIADRTGELFF
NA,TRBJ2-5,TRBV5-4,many,TGTGCCAGCAGCCTTGGTGCCCAAGAGACCCAGTACTTC,CASSLGAQETQYF
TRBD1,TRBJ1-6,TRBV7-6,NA,TGTGCCAGCAGCCGGAGAACACAGGGGATGGATTCACCCCTCCACTTT,CASSRRTQGMDSPLHF
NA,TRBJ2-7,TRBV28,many,TGTGCCAGCACCCTTTTTGGGGGGAACTCCTACGAGCAGTACTTC,CASTLFGGNSYEQYF
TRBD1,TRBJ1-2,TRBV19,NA,TGTGCCAGTAGTGACCCCGGGACAGGGGGTACAGGGTATGGCTACACCTTC,CASSDPGTGGTGYGYTF
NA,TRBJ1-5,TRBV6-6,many,TGTGCCAGCAGTTATTGGGGAGGTTACTATAGCAATCAGCCCCAGCATTTT,CASSYWGGYYSNQPQHF
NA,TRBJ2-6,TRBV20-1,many,TGCAGTGCTAGTCCGGGAGCCGAGGGGGACGTCCTGACTTTC,CSASPGAEGDVLTF
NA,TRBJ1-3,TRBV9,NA,TGTGCCAGCAGTTTGGGAAGGGGAGCTGGAAACACCATATATTTT,CASSLGRGAGNTIYF
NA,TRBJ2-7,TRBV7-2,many,TGTGCCAGCAGCTCCTTACACCGGGAGCAGTACTTC,CASSSLHREQYF
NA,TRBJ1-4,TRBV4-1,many,TGCGCCAGCAGCCAACCCGGACGCCTCGTGAAACTGTTTTTT,CASSQPGRLVKLFF
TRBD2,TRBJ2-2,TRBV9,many,TGTGCCAGCAGCACCAAGCGGGAGGGCGGCACCGGGGAGCTGTTTTTT,CASSTKREGGTGELFF
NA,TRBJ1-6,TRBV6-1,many,TGTGCCAGCAGCTCCGAATTCGTGGGGTGGGCAGATTCACCCCTCCACTTT,CASSSEFVGWADSPLHF
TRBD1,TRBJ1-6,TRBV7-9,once,TGTGCCAGCAGCTCGGGACAGGGCGCTAACTCACCCCTCCACTTT,CASSSGQGANSPLHF
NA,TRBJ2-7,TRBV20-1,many,TGCAGTGCTAGAGCCTGGGGAGAGTTCTACGAGCAGTACTTC,CSARAWGEFYEQYF
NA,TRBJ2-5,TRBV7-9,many,TGTGCCAGCAGCCACCCAGAAGAAGAAGAGACCCAGTACTTC,CASSHPEEEETQYF
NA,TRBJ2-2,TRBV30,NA,TGTGCCTGGGAGAGCGGGACCGGGGAGCTGTTTTTT,CAWESGTGELFF
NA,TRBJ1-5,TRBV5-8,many,TGTGCCAGCAGTAGGAACAGGGCCAATCAGCCCCAGCATTTT,CASSRNRANQPQHF
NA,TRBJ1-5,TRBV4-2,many,TGTGCCAGCAGCCAAGAGGAAAGGGGCGGTCAGCCCCAGCATTTT,CASSQEERGGQPQHF
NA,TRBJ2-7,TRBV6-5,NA,TGTGCCAGCAGTTACTCTCGCGGTAGCTCCTACGAGCAGTACTTC,CASSYSRGSSYEQYF
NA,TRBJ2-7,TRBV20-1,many,TGCAGTGCTAGAGTTCCCGGGAGAGCCTCCTACGAGCAGTACTTC,CSARVPGRASYEQYF
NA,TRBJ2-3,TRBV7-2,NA,TGTGCCAGCACGTCCCCCTCAGATACGCAGTATTTT,CASTSPSDTQYF
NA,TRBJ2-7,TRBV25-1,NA,TGTGCCAGCAGTGAAGGCCAGGGTTGGGCCTACGAGCAGTACTTC,CASSEGQGWAYEQYF
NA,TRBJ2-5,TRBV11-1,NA,TGTGCCAGCAGCCGTCGGGACTCCCTCCAAGAGACCCAGTACTTC,CASSRRDSLQETQYF
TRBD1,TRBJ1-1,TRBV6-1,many,TGTGCCAGCACCCCGACAGGGTCAGACACTGAAGCTTTCTTT,CASTPTGSDTEAFF
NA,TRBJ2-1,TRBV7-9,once,TGTGCCAGCAGCTTGCAACAGTCCTACAATGAGCAGTTCTTC,CASSLQQSYNEQFF
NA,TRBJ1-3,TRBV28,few,TGTGCCAGCGAAATCGACAGCTCCTCTGGAAACACCATATATTTT,CASEIDSSSGNTIYF
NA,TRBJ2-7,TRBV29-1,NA,TGCAGCTCCGCCCGGGGCAGGGACGCCTACGAGCAGTACTTC,CSSARGRDAYEQYF
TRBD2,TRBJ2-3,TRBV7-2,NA,TGTGCCAGCAGCTTTCTAGCGGGAGAGGCAGATACGCAGTATTTT,CASSFLAGEADTQYF